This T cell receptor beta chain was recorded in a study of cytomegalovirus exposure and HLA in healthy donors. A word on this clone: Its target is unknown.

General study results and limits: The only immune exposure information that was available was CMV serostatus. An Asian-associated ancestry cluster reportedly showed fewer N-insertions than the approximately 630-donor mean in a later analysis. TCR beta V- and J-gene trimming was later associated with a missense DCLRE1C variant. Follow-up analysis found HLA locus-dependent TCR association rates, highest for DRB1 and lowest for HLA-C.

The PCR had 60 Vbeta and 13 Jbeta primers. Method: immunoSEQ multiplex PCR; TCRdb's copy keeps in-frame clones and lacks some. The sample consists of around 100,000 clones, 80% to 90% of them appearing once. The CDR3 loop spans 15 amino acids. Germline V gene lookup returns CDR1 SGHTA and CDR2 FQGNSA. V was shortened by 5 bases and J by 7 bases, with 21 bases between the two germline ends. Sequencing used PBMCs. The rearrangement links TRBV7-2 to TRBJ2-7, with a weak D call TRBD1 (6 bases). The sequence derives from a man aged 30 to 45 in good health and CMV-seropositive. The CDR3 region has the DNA TGTGCCAGCAGCCCTGGGCCTACCAGGGGTCGGGAGCAGTACTTC. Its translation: CASSPGPTRGREQYF.